This TCR beta chain is from a study of cytomegalovirus exposure and HLA in healthy donors. In the PCR, 60 Vbeta and 13 Jbeta primers were used. Here immunoSEQ multiplex PCR was the method, and the copy in TCRdb shows in-frame clones only, minus some. This table has roughly 200,000 clones, 80% to 85% appearing once. The CDR3 consists of 15 residues. Germline values: CDR1 SGHKS, CDR2 YYEKEE (reference sequence). Trimming removed 0 bases at V and 1 base at J, with 8 bases between. The specimen sequenced was PBMCs. This receptor was taken from a woman under 30 in good health and CMV-seronegative. J is TRBJ1-5 and V is TRBV5-5; D may be TRBD1 (6 bases). DNA of the CDR3: TGTGCCAGCAGCTTGGTGGGGACAAGCAATCAGCCCCAGCATTTT. Encoded protein: CASSLVGTSNQPQHF.